This TCR beta chain was obtained from a study of T cell changes during pregnancy in multiple sclerosis (dated by TCRdb to about 2019). At the level of the whole study: In women with multiple sclerosis, the researchers looked at how the T cell repertoire shifted as pregnancy progressed.

The library was produced with the immunoSEQ multiplex PCR assay. TCRdb obtained this table from immuneACCESS and retained in-frame rearrangements with V and J assigned. These tables miss some clones; where compared with another copy, unresolved V genes account for less than half of the shortfall, and the remainder is unexplained. The sample data list roughly 20,000 clones, and 85% to 95% of these were observed just once. The ten largest account for 0.6% to 0.85% of the sample. Points on this clone: Which antigen it targets is not known. No much larger clone is present one base from it, and per-base qualities are unavailable.

For CDR1 and CDR2, the germline V gene lists MNHNS and SASEGT. Cut back by 3 bases and 4 bases, the V and J ends lie 9 bases apart. Including the terminal cysteine and phenylalanine, the CDR3 comprises 13 residues. Of the read, only the CDR3 DNA is kept; its 39 bases are in frame from base 1. The sequence links TRBV6-1 to TRBJ1-1, with the D gene not clear enough to name. The clonotype originates from a female donor with multiple sclerosis, enrolled in a pregnancy study. The specimen comprised CD4+ T cells from peripheral blood mononuclear cells, sampled in the third trimester of pregnancy. The CDR3 has the sequence CASSDRGFTEAFF. The sequenced DNA is TGTGCCAGCAGTGACCGGGGATTCACTGAAGCTTTCTTT.